Sequencing of this T cell receptor beta chain was carried out in a study of regulatory T cells in long-lasting Graves disease. According to the study, TCR beta libraries were built with iRepertoire HTBI primers and CDR3-region Arm-PCR. In TCRdb, the multiplex PCR reads were re-called with MiXCR into one record per CDR3 protein. Here the sample spans hundreds of thousands of distinct CDR3 sequences, 20% to 25% being singletons. Time point meaning: persistent/refractory GD, antithyroid drugs over 5 years with positive TRAb. Extracted PBMC RNA gave rise to the TCR library. American Thyroid Association guidelines served as the basis for diagnosing Graves' disease. This clonotype turned up a few times. Source: peripheral blood mononuclear cells (PBMCs), taken when the disease was refractory, from a patient treated with antithyroid drugs. The TCR was taken from a female donor with Graves disease.

CDR3 amino acids: CASSPPGQELYEQYF. CDR3 nucleotide sequence: TGTGCCAGCAGTCCCCCGGGACAGGAACTTTACGAGCAGTACTTC. The chain links TRBV12-3 or TRBV12-4 to TRBJ2-7, with TRBD1 identical over 8 bases. The CDR3 loop spans 15 amino acids. After removal of 5 bases from V and 4 bases from J, the junction contained 10 bases not matched to a gene.